These 15 T cell receptor beta chains share one sample of origin, sequenced in a study of blood T cell repertoires in COVID-19. Generated by immunoSEQ multiplex PCR, the TCRdb table keeps only in-frame clones and is missing some. This table holds 200,000 to 300,000 clones, around 89% found once. Input material: peripheral blood. These receptor sequences come from a woman aged 40 to 49 who had recovered from COVID-19.

The chain couples TRBV7-9 to TRBJ1-6; unclear D gene. The CDR3 totals 15 residues. The germline gives CDR1 SEHNR, CDR2 FQNEAQ (reference sequence). Trimming shortened V by 1 base and J by 7 bases, and 11 bases separated the two germline ends. The CDR3 bases are TGTGCCAGCAGCTTAGGAGGGTCACCAAATTCACCCCTCCACTTT. Its protein product is CASSLGGSPNSPLHF.

V usage is TRBV9 and J usage is TRBJ2-1; a weak D match, TRBD1 (8 bases). Trimming pared 4 bases from V and 4 bases from J, leaving 27 bases between. The CDR3 covers 19 residues. CDR1 is SGDLS, CDR2 YYNGEE, per germline. As DNA, the CDR3 is TGTGCCAGCAGCCCCCGGACAGGGAGAGGGAGGGGTTTGTACAATGAGCAGTTCTTC. Its protein is CASSPRTGRGRGLYNEQFF.

The genes are TRBV30 and TRBJ2-1; 7 bases fit TRBD2. The CDR3 consists of 15 residues. V trimming: 4 bases; J trimming: 9 bases; junction bases outside the gene matches: 15. Germline CDR1 is GTSNPN and CDR2 is SVGIG (reference sequence). This CDR3 reads CAWTDGAGVAGEQFF. The CDR3 DNA reads as TGTGCCTGGACGGATGGGGCGGGAGTGGCGGGTGAGCAGTTCTTC. Full variable domain (missing parts from reference TRBV30 and TRBJ2-1): SQTIHQWPATLVQPVGSPLSLECTVEGTSNPNLYWYRQAAGRGLQLLFYSVGIGQISSEVPQNLSASRPQDRQFILSSKKLLLSDSGFYLCAWTDGAGVAGEQFFGPGTRLTVL.

V and J are TRBV18 and TRBJ2-7, with D possibly matching TRBD1 (6 bases). From germline, CDR1 is KGHSH and CDR2 LQKENI. The CDR3 has 13 amino acids. V gave up 6 bases and J gave up 6 bases, with 15 bases separating them. CDR3 sequence: CASSGVAGVEQYF. As DNA, the CDR3 is TGTGCCAGCTCGGGGGTGGCAGGGGTCGAGCAGTACTTC.

This rearrangement joins TRBV7-9 to TRBJ2-4; D not resolved. The V gene's germline CDR1 is SEHNR and CDR2 FQNEAQ (reference sequence). The CDR3 consists of 12 residues. V dropped 4 bases and J dropped 5 bases, with 6 bases sitting between them. CDR3 bases: TGTGCCAGCAGCTCAGGCCAAAACATTCAGTACTTC. This gives the protein CASSSGQNIQYF.

This rearrangement joins TRBV7-2 to TRBJ1-5; 7 bases match TRBD1. This CDR3 contains 14 residues. With 5 bases clipped from V and 4 bases from J, the junction kept 5 bases outside the gene matches. Germline loops: CDR1 SGHTA, CDR2 FQGNSA. The CDR3 loop reads CASSRTTGNQPQHF. The CDR3 nucleotides are TGTGCCAGCAGCCGCACGACAGGGAATCAGCCCCAGCATTTT.

The chain employs TRBV7-2 and TRBJ1-1; possible D gene TRBD1, 5 bases. V lost 6 bases and J lost 4, with 12 bases in between. The CDR3 covers 13 residues. Germline V CDR1 and CDR2: SGHTA, FQGNSA. This CDR3 is CASRRPGGTEAFF. The CDR3 DNA sequence: TGTGCCAGCAGACGCCCGGGGGGCACTGAAGCTTTCTTT. The entire variable domain, with the rest obtained from reference TRBV7-2 and TRBJ1-1, is as follows: GAGVSQSPSNKVTEKGKDVELRCDPISGHTALYWYRQSLGQGLEFLIYFQGNSAPDKSGLPSDRFSAERTGGSVSTLTIQRTQQEDSAVYLCASRRPGGTEAFFGQGTRLTVV.

The rearrangement links TRBV6-4 to TRBJ2-3, with 13 bases aligning to TRBD2. Germline values: CDR1 MRHNA, CDR2 SNTAGT. Trimming at V came to 5 bases and at J to 2 bases, leaving 4 bases not matched to a gene. This CDR3 has 16 amino acids. DNA for the CDR3: TGTGCCAGCAGTCAGGGACTAGCGGGACCCACAGATACGCAGTATTTT. It yields the protein CASSQGLAGPTDTQYF.

V and J are TRBV7-2 and TRBJ1-2; the D is unclear. This CDR3 is 16 amino acids long. Trimming left V 7 bases short and J 4 bases short, with 22 bases between. Germline V gives CDR1 SGHTA, CDR2 FQGNSA. The CDR3 nucleotides read TGTGCCAGCACCGCCCTGGGCCAACCCCTAAGCTATGGCTACACCTTC. The encoded protein is CASTALGQPLSYGYTF. The variable domain in full, with the rest retrieved from reference TRBV7-2 and TRBJ1-2, is GAGVSQSPSNKVTEKGKDVELRCDPISGHTALYWYRQSLGQGLEFLIYFQGNSAPDKSGLPSDRFSAERTGGSVSTLTIQRTQQEDSAVYLCASTALGQPLSYGYTFGSGTRLTVV.

The chain has TRBV25-1 and TRBJ1-2; TRBD1 matches 8 bases. The CDR3 spans 13 residues. Trimming took 6 bases from V and 6 from J; bases not matched to a gene: 6. Germline CDR1 MGHDK, CDR2 SYGVNS. The CDR3 reads CASRGQGWDGYTF. The CDR3 region has the DNA TGTGCCAGCAGAGGACAGGGATGGGATGGCTACACCTTC.

A few counts support this clone. The chain uses TRBV10-2 and TRBJ1-1, with 12 bases aligning to TRBD1. Trimming cost V 8 bases and J 6 bases; bases outside gene matches: 4. The CDR3 has 13 residues. Per the germline V gene, CDR1 is WSHSY and CDR2 is SAAADI. DNA of the CDR3: TGCGCCAGCGGGGGACAGGGGGCTTCTGAAGCTTTCTTT. Amino acids: CASGGQGASEAFF.

This rearrangement joins TRBV13 to TRBJ2-7, with D perhaps TRBD2 (7 bases). This CDR3 has 15 amino acids. Germline V gene data show CDR1 as PRHDT and CDR2 as FYEKMQ (reference sequence). Trimming cost V 5 bases and J 1 base, with 15 bases left between them. CDR3: CASSPLGRGSYEQYF. Here the CDR3 DNA reads TGTGCCAGCAGCCCCCTGGGGAGGGGGTCCTACGAGCAGTACTTC.

The chain combines TRBV18 with TRBJ2-6; TRBD2 agrees at 9 bases. CDR1 is KGHSH and CDR2 is LQKENI in the germline V gene. The trim removed 8 bases at V and 4 bases at J, leaving 6 bases unmatched. This CDR3 contains 15 residues. The CDR3, as DNA: TGTGCCAGCCCACGCGGGGGGGCCGGGGCCAACGTCCTGACTTTC. It is translated as CASPRGGAGANVLTF.

This sequence joins TRBV27 and TRBJ1-1, with D unclear. Germline V gene data show CDR1 as MNHEY and CDR2 as SMNVEV (reference sequence). Trimming pared 6 bases from V and 4 bases from J, leaving 18 bases between. The CDR3 is 15 residues long. The CDR3, as DNA: TGTGCCAGCAGCCGAACACTGGGCCGGGGCACTGAAGCTTTCTTT. Its protein is CASSRTLGRGTEAFF.

V usage is TRBV18 and J usage is TRBJ2-5; 7 bases are shared with TRBD1. This CDR3 is built from 14 residues. Losses at the gene ends were 6 bases for V and 4 bases for J; bases not matched to a gene: 8. Germline values: CDR1 KGHSH, CDR2 LQKENI. The CDR3 is CASSPGQTPETQYF. CDR3 coding DNA: TGTGCCAGCTCTCCGGGACAGACCCCAGAGACCCAGTACTTC.